These 21 T cell receptor beta chains share one sample of origin, sequenced in a study of post-analysis software for immune sequencing data. Built from TCR beta cDNA, the libraries had unique molecular identifiers in them. A single record per CDR3 protein comes from TCRdb applying MiXCR to the PCR reads. This sample has about 800,000 distinct CDR3 sequences, with less than 35% found just once. These receptors lack a known antigen. General study points: Five or six TRBV segments, TRBV5-6, TRBV5-1 and TRBV20-1 among them, were found more frequent in patients than controls.

The source material was blood. These receptors all come from a girl aged 10 to 17 with multiple sclerosis.

The sample holds many counts of this clonotype. This rearrangement joins TRBV10-3 to TRBJ2-6; 11 bases are shared with TRBD1. The germline CDR1 and CDR2 sequences are ENHRY and SYGVKD. J gave up 0 bases and V 6 bases, and 4 bases lay outside the gene matches. The CDR3 is 17 amino acids. The CDR3 sequence is CAISRGQGASGANVLTF. CDR3 bases: TGTGCCATCAGCCGCGGACAGGGGGCCTCTGGGGCCAACGTCCTGACTTTC.

This clonotype appeared a single time. The chain couples TRBV20-1 to TRBJ2-7; 10 bases line up with TRBD2. V lost 5 bases, J lost 4 bases, and 11 bases stayed unmatched. Per the germline V gene, CDR1 is DFQATT and CDR2 is SNEGSKA (reference sequence). CDR3 length: 15 amino acids. The CDR3 sequence: CSAWGRAGGGYEQYF. The CDR3 bases are TGCAGTGCTTGGGGACGAGCGGGAGGGGGGTACGAGCAGTACTTC.

This clonotype occurred many times. The chain carries TRBV7-2 and TRBJ2-1, with a tentative D call TRBD2 (6 bases). The CDR3 is 16 amino acids. Trimming cost V 1 base and J 6 bases, with 16 bases left between them. Germline CDR1 reads SGHTA; CDR2 reads FQGNSA. Here the CDR3 reads CASSLGGAGRVNEQFF. The DNA of the CDR3 is TGTGCCAGCAGCTTAGGGGGTGCCGGGAGAGTCAATGAGCAGTTCTTC.

This rearrangement joins TRBV27 to TRBJ2-5, with 7 bases identical to TRBD2. CDR1 and CDR2 (germline): MNHEY, SMNVEV (reference sequence). The CDR3 length is 15 residues. Losses at the gene ends were 6 bases for V and 1 base for J; bases not matched to a gene: 8. In DNA form, the CDR3 reads TGTGCCAGCAGCAGAAGTACGGGGGGCCAAGAGACCCAGTACTTC. Translating it yields CASSRSTGGQETQYF.

The chain couples TRBV7-2 to TRBJ2-2; 14 bases are shared with TRBD2. V gave up 1 base and J gave up 7 bases; unmatched junction bases: 5. Germline loops: CDR1 SGHTA, CDR2 FQGNSA. The CDR3 is 17 amino acids. The CDR3 reads CASSLGLAGGLGGELFF. The DNA of the CDR3 is TGTGCCAGCAGCTTAGGACTAGCGGGGGGGCTCGGCGGGGAGCTGTTTTTT.

This clonotype was seen at least ten times. The chain couples TRBV7-9 to TRBJ2-5, with D unclear. The CDR3 loop spans 13 amino acids. Trimming took 1 base from V and 3 from J, leaving 6 bases between them. Germline CDR1 SEHNR, CDR2 FQNEAQ (reference sequence). The DNA of the CDR3 is TGTGCCAGCAGCTTAGGCGCAAAAGAGACCCAGTACTTC. Protein product: CASSLGAKETQYF.

There are a few counts of this clonotype. The chain recombines TRBV28 with TRBJ1-5; D is possibly TRBD1 (6 bases). This CDR3 spans 15 amino acids. Germline loops: CDR1 MDHEN, CDR2 SYDVKM. Trimming shortened V by 6 bases and J by 6 bases, and 18 bases separated the two germline ends. The CDR3 protein is CASSPGGRWRQPQHF. CDR3 in DNA: TGTGCCAGCAGCCCGGGGGGGCGATGGCGTCAGCCCCAGCATTTT. The whole variable domain, filled in from reference TRBV28 and TRBJ1-5, reads DVKVTQSSRYLVKRTGEKVFLECVQDMDHENMFWYRQDPGLGLRLIYFSYDVKMKEKGDIPEGYSVSREKKERFSLILESASTNQTSMYLCASSPGGRWRQPQHFGDGTRLSIL.

The chain joins TRBV29-1 to TRBJ1-2; 9 bases line up with TRBD1. The CDR3 length is 12 residues. The junction had 5 bases not matched to a gene; V was cut back by 4 bases and J by 8 bases. Germline V gives CDR1 SQVTM, CDR2 ANQGSEA. CDR3 in DNA: TGCAGCGTTGGAGGGGACAGGGTAGGCTACACCTTC. It specifies CSVGGDRVGYTF.

The chain links TRBV18 to TRBJ2-2; the match to TRBD1 covers 7 bases. The CDR3 consists of 16 residues. Per germline, CDR1 KGHSH and CDR2 LQKENI. The V and J ends lost 4 bases and 2 bases, in that order; junction bases with no gene match: 7. The CDR3 sequence is CASSQQDRTNTGELFF. The CDR3 nucleotides are TGTGCCAGCTCACAACAGGACAGGACAAACACCGGGGAGCTGTTTTTT.

This clonotype was observed a handful of times. This chain uses TRBV7-9 with TRBJ1-2; TRBD1 might be the D (6 bases). This CDR3 has 16 amino acids. Germline lookup yields CDR1 SEHNR and CDR2 FQNEAQ (reference sequence). V lost 4 bases and J lost 2, with 17 bases in between. The CDR3 is CASSSPAGQKNYGYTF. CDR3 nucleotides: TGTGCCAGCAGCTCCCCGGCCGGACAGAAAAACTATGGCTACACCTTC.

This clonotype appeared many times. V is TRBV20-1 and J is TRBJ2-1; a weak D match, TRBD2 (6 bases). The CDR3 extends over 12 amino acids. Germline V gene data show CDR1 as DFQATT and CDR2 as SNEGSKA (reference sequence). The V gene lost 6 bases and the J gene lost 10 bases, with 16 bases spanning the gap. This CDR3 reads CSAIAGAGEQFF. DNA of the CDR3: TGCAGTGCCATCGCCGGAGCGGGCGAGCAGTTCTTC.

This clonotype was recorded a few times. The chain combines TRBV6-1 with TRBJ1-2; D unclear. The CDR3 totals 15 residues. In germline, CDR1 is MNHNS, CDR2 SASEGT. The V gene lost 3 bases and the J gene lost 3 bases, with 14 bases spanning the gap. CDR3 nucleotide sequence: TGTGCCAGCAGTGATCCGTCGCAGGACCACTATGGCTACACCTTC. It yields the protein CASSDPSQDHYGYTF.

Details on this clonotype: This could be a read error, since a much larger clone is one nucleotide away. V and J are TRBV29-1 and TRBJ1-2; D gene ambiguous. CDR1 SQVTM and CDR2 ANQGSEA come from the germline V gene. CDR3 size: 12 residues. CDR3 in amino acids: CNVVAANYGYTF. Here the CDR3 DNA reads TGCAACGTTGTCGCAGCCAACTATGGCTACACCTTC.

J is TRBJ1-2 and V is TRBV7-2; 8 bases align to TRBD1. The CDR3 is 14 residues long. The V and J ends lost 5 bases and 7 bases, in that order; junction bases with no gene match: 9. Per the germline V gene, CDR1 is SGHTA and CDR2 is FQGNSA. This CDR3 is CASSQGQGPSGYTF. The CDR3 region has the DNA TGTGCCAGCAGCCAAGGACAGGGCCCTAGTGGCTACACCTTC.

A word on this clonotype: The junction departs from the called germline gene at one end, perhaps through a read error. V usage is TRBV20-1 and J usage is TRBJ2-1; 7 positions match TRBD2. CDR3 length equals 16 residues. The V gene's germline CDR1 is DFQATT and CDR2 SNEGSKA (reference sequence). Here the CDR3 DNA reads TGCAATGCTAGAGAGTGGAGGCTAGCGGACGACAATGAGCAGTTCTTC. It specifies CNAREWRLADDNEQFF.

This clonotype was detected a few times. The chain couples TRBV4-1 to TRBJ1-1; D is unclear. The germline V gene encodes CDR1 MGHRA and CDR2 YSYEKL. The CDR3 totals 15 residues. The V end was cut by 0 bases, the J end by 4 bases, with 12 bases between. This CDR3 reads CASSQEGRTSTEAFF. CDR3 DNA: TGCGCCAGCAGCCAAGAAGGCAGGACCTCCACTGAAGCTTTCTTT.

The table lists this clonotype with a few counts. The V call is TRBV6-4, the J call TRBJ2-7; 12 bases align to TRBD2. The J call is uncertain, as TRBJ2-5 better fits the DNA end. The CDR3 length is 18 residues. Germline V gives CDR1 MRHNA, CDR2 SNTAGT. CDR3 sequence (DNA): TGTGCCAGCATTTCCGAAAATGGACTAGCGGGGCCCCTGGGGACCCAGTACTTC. Amino acids: CASISENGLAGPLGTQYF.

The chain joins TRBV6-2 or TRBV6-3 to TRBJ2-1; D possibly matches TRBD1 or TRBD2 (5 bases each). The CDR3 runs to 16 residues. The V end lost 8 bases, the J end lost 7 bases, and 24 bases lay between the germline ends. The germline V gene has CDR1 MNHEY and CDR2 SVGEGT. This CDR3 reads CASLETGTPLGNEQFF. As DNA, the CDR3 is TGTGCCAGCCTAGAAACCGGGACCCCGCTGGGGAATGAGCAGTTCTTC.

This clonotype was seen more than once but under ten times. The V call is TRBV7-2, the J call TRBJ2-7; 8 nucleotides align to TRBD1. V dropped 6 bases and J dropped 3; count of bases not matched to a gene: 7. The CDR3 totals 14 residues. CDR1 SGHTA and CDR2 FQGNSA come from the germline V gene. The CDR3 sequence: CASSRDRSIYEQYF. The CDR3 bases are TGTGCCAGCAGTAGGGACAGGAGCATCTACGAGCAGTACTTC.

The chain combines TRBV7-2 with TRBJ1-1, with no clear D. The CDR3 is 14 residues long. The V end lost 5 bases, the J end lost 5 bases, and 15 bases lay between the germline ends. The germline gives CDR1 SGHTA, CDR2 FQGNSA. The CDR3 protein is CASSLSFVRTEAFF. The CDR3 coding sequence is TGTGCCAGCAGCCTCAGTTTCGTGAGGACTGAAGCTTTCTTT. The variable domain in full, with the rest retrieved from reference TRBV7-2 and TRBJ1-1, is GAGVSQSPSNKVTEKGKDVELRCDPISGHTALYWYRQSLGQGLEFLIYFQGNSAPDKSGLPSDRFSAERTGGSVSTLTIQRTQQEDSAVYLCASSLSFVRTEAFFGQGTRLTVV.

V usage is TRBV5-5 and J usage is TRBJ2-1; D call uncertain. This CDR3 has 12 amino acids. The germline V gene encodes CDR1 SGHKS and CDR2 YYEKEE (reference sequence). Trimming took off 4 bases at V and 9 bases at J, with 11 bases between the two ends. The CDR3 nucleotides read TGTGCCAGCAGCCTCTGGGTGGGTGAGCAGTTCTTC. Amino acid sequence: CASSLWVGEQFF. Together with reference TRBV5-5 and TRBJ2-1, the CDR3 gives the full variable domain: DAGVTQSPTHLIKTRGQQVTLRCSPISGHKSVSWYQQVLGQGPQFIFQYYEKEERGRGNFPDRFSARQFPNYSSELNVNALLLGDSALYLCASSLWVGEQFFGPGTRLTVL.